The 2 T cell receptor beta chains reported below all come from one sample, sequenced in a study of blood T cells in healthy people across ages. The authors ran a second PCR of 7 to 11 cycles using a sample-barcoded 5' primer and a J-beta primer mix. TCRdb called the 5' RACE reads again in MiXCR, with one record for every CDR3 protein. The sample lists 800,000 to 950,000 distinct CDR3 sequences; approximately 32% were seen once. The data also belong to a second study, concerning T cells of mothers and their children.

Material: blood. Receptors were obtained from a woman in her thirties or forties in good health.

This clonotype was counted a few times. The limits of the CDR3 on the DNA are not certain, so only TCRdb's listed CDR3 is given. The V gene is TRBV4-3, the J gene TRBJ2-3; the D call of TRBD1 is as the table states it, not checked on the DNA. Germline CDR1 LGHNA, CDR2 YSLEER. Counting both end residues, the CDR3 totals 17 amino acids. The CDR3 loop reads CASSQDGSGQGPDTQYF.

This clonotype was detected only a few times. CDR3 in amino acids: CASSTTTGDTSSPLHF. In DNA, the CDR3 is TGTGCCAGCTCAACGACGACAGGGGATACTAGTTCACCCCTCCACTTT. The V and J genes are TRBV18 and TRBJ1-6, with TRBD1 identical over 8 bases. The CDR3 totals 16 residues. V was clipped by 5 bases and J by 9 bases; unmatched bases: 12. CDR1 and CDR2 from the germline V gene are KGHSH and LQKENI. Together with reference TRBV18 and TRBJ1-6, the CDR3 gives the full variable domain: NAGVMQNPRHLVRRRGQEARLRCSPMKGHSHVYWYRQLPEEGLKFMVYLQKENIIDESGMPKERFSAEFPKEGPSILRIQQVVRGDSAAYFCASSTTTGDTSSPLHFGNGTRLTVT.